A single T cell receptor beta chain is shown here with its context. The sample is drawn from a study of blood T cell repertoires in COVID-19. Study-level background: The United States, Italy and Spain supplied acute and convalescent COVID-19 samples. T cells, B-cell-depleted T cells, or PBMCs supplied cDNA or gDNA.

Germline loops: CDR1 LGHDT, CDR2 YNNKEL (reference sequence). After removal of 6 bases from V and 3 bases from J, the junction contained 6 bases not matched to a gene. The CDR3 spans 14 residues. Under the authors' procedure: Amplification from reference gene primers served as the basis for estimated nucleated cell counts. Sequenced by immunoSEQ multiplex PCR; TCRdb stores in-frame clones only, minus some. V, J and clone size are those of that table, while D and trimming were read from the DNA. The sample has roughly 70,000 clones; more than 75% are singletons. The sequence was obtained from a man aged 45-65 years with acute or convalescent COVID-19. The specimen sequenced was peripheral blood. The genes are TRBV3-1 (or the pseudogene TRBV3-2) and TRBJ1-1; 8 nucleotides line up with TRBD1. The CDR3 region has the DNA TGTGCCAGCAGAAAGCAGGGGGCGGACACTGAAGCTTTCTTT. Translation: CASRKQGADTEAFF.